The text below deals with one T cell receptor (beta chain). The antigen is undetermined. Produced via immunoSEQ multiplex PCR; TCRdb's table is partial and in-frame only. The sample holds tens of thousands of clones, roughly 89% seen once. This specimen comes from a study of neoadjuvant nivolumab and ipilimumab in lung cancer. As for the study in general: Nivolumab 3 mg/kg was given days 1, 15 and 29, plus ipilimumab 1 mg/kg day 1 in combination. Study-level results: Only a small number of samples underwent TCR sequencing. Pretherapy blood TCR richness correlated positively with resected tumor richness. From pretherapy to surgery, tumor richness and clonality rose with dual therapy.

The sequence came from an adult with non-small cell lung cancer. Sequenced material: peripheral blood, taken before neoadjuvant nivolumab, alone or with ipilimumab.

The CDR3 bases are TGTGCCAGCAGTTTTTACGGGCAGGGAGTATGGGAGACCCAGTACTTC. This sequence encodes CASSFYGQGVWETQYF. The rearrangement links TRBV28 to TRBJ2-5; D possibly matches TRBD1 or TRBD2 (5 bases each). CDR3 length equals 16 residues. Germline V gives CDR1 MDHEN, CDR2 SYDVKM. Trimming pared 3 bases from V and 5 bases from J, leaving 19 bases between.